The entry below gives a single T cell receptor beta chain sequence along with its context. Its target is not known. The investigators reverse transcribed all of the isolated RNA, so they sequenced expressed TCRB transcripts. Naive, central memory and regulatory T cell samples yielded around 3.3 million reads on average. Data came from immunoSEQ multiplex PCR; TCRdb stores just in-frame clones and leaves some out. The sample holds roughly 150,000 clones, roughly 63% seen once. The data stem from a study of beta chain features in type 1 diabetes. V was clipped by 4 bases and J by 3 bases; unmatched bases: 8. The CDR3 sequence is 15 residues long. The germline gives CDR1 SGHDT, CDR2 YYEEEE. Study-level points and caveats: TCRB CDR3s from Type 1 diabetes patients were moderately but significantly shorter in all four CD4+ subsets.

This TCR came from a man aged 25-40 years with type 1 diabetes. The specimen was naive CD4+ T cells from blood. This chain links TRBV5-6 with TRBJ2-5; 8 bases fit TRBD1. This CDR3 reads CASSGRTGSEETQYF. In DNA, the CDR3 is TGTGCCAGCAGCGGGCGGACAGGGAGCGAAGAGACCCAGTACTTC.